This T cell receptor (beta chain) was recorded in a study of regulatory T cells in long-lasting Graves disease. Study in general: Patients newly diagnosed with Graves' had been on antithyroid drugs for under 3 months. Study results and caveats: Whereas new patients shared about a thousand public clonotypes, persistent patients shared more, at 2,500 to 3,500. Sampling was limited to peripheral blood rather than thyroid tissue.

Researchers made TCR beta libraries by using iRepertoire HTBI primers and running Arm-PCR on CDR3 regions. TCRdb used MiXCR to reprocess the multiplex PCR reads, holding one entry per CDR3 protein. The sample lists 300,000 to 450,000 distinct CDR3 sequences, around a sixth occurring once. The time point denotes: newly diagnosed GD, antithyroid drugs for less than 3 months. With RNA extracted from PBMCs as input, the TCR library was made. EDTA tubes collected approximately 10 milliliters of peripheral blood. This clonotype was observed many times. The antigen is unknown. The CDR3 contains 18 residues. Unmatched junction bases numbered 6, after V lost 6 bases and J lost 0 bases. Germline lookup yields CDR1 MDHEN and CDR2 SYDVKM.

The chain recombines TRBV28 with TRBJ2-6; 12 bases agree with TRBD1. Sequenced material: peripheral blood mononuclear cells (PBMCs), taken at new diagnosis, from a patient treated with antithyroid drugs. This receptor was taken from a female donor with Graves disease. The CDR3, as DNA: TGTGCCAGCAGATCCCGGGACAGGGGGCACTCTGGGGCCAACGTCCTGACTTTC. Translated: CASRSRDRGHSGANVLTF.